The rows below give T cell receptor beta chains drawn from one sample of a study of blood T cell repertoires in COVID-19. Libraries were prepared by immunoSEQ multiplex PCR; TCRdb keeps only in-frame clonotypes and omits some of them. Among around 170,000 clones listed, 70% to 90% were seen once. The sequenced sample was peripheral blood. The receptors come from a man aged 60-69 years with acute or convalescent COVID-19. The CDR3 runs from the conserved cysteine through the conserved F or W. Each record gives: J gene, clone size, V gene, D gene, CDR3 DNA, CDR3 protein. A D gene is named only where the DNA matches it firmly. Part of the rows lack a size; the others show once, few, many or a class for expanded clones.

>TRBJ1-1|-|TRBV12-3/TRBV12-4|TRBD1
TGTGCCAGCAGCCCAGGGGGGAACACTGAAGCTTTCTTT
CASSPGGNTEAFF
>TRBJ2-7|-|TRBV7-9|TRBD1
TGTGCCAGCAGCTTCGGACAGGGAGACGTGGACGAGCAGTACTTC
CASSFGQGDVDEQYF
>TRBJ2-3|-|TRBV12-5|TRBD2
TGTGCTAGTGCTTGGCGGGAGGTCACAGATACGCAGTATTTT
CASAWREVTDTQYF
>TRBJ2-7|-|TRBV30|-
TGTGCCTGGAGCGAACAAGTAGGCGGACAGTACGAGCAGTACTTC
CAWSEQVGGQYEQYF
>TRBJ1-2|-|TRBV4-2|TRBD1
TGTGCCAGCAGCCAAGATCGGACGGGACAGGGAGTTTTTGGCTACACCTTC
CASSQDRTGQGVFGYTF
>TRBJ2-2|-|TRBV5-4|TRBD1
TGTGCCAGCAGCTGGAACAGGGGTCTGAACACCGGGGAGCTGTTTTTT
CASSWNRGLNTGELFF
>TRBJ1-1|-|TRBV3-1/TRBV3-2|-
TGTGCCAGCAGCCGCAAACAGGGTACTGAAGCTTTCTTT
CASSRKQGTEAFF
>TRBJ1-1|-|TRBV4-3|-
TGCGCCAGCAGCCAGGCTAACAGAATGAACACTGAAGCTTTCTTT
CASSQANRMNTEAFF
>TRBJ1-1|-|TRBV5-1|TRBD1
TGCGCCAGCAAACTCTCACCCGGGACAGCCTATGAAGCTTTCTTT
CASKLSPGTAYEAFF
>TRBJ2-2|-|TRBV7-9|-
TGTGTCAGCGGGTCGGGGACAGCGCTGTTTTTT
CVSGSGTALFF
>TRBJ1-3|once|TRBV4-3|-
TGCGCCAGCAGCCAAGATATAAGGCGGGGGGCCTCTGGAAACACCATATATTTT
CASSQDIRRGASGNTIYF
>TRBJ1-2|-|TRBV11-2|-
TGTGCCAGCAGCTGGGGGGGTGGCTACACCTTC
CASSWGGGYTF
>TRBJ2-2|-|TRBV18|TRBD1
TGTGCCAGCTCAAGACAGGGGGTGAACACCGGGGAGCTGTTTTTT
CASSRQGVNTGELFF
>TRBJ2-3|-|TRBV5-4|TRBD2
TGTGCCAGCGGCGGGGGAAGCACAGATACGCAGTATTTT
CASGGGSTDTQYF
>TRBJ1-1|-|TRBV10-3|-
TGTGCCATCAGGAAGGACAGCGGGAACACTGAAGCTTTCTTT
CAIRKDSGNTEAFF
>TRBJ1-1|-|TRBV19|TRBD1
TGTGCCAGTAGTACTAGTGGACAGGGCGGGGTGGCTTTCTTT
CASSTSGQGGVAFF
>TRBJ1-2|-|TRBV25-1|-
TGTGCCAGCAGTACTAGAACGGGTTATGGCTACACCTTC
CASSTRTGYGYTF
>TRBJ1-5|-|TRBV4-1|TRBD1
TGCGCCAGCAGCCTCCGACAGGGGGATCAGCCCCAGCATTTT
CASSLRQGDQPQHF
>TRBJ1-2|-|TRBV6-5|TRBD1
TGTGCCAGCAGTTTATCAGGGGGGACCTATGGCTACACCTTC
CASSLSGGTYGYTF
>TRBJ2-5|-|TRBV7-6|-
TGTGCCAGCAGCTTAGGTCACGGCAGGGGCACAGAGACCCAGTACTTC
CASSLGHGRGTETQYF
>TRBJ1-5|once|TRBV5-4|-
TGTGCCAGCAGCTTGGGTGGGCCAGGGGATGGGGATCAGCCCCAGCATTTT
CASSLGGPGDGDQPQHF
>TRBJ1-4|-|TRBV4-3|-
TGCGCCAGCAGCCCTCCCCTCCGGGGTGAAAAACTGTTTTTT
CASSPPLRGEKLFF
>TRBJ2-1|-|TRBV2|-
TGTGCCAGCAGGCTCCAGGGCCCTTCCTACAATGAGCAGTTCTTC
CASRLQGPSYNEQFF
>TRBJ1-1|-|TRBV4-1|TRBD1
TGCGCCAGCAGTTACAGGGGGAACACTGAAGCTTTCTTT
CASSYRGNTEAFF
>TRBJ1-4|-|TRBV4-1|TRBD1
TGCGCCAGCAGCCAAGGGCAGGGGGGTGAAAAACTGTTTTTT
CASSQGQGGEKLFF
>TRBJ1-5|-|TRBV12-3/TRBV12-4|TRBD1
TGTGCCAGCAGTGAAACAGGGGGCCAGCCCCAGCATTTT
CASSETGGQPQHF
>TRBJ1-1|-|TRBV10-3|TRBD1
TGTGCCATCAGTGAGGGACAGGGGAACGGGAACACTGAAGCTTTCTTT
CAISEGQGNGNTEAFF
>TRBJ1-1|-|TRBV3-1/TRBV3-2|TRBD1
TGTGCCAGCAGCCGGAAGACAGGGGCGGGCACTGAAGCTTTCTTT
CASSRKTGAGTEAFF